This record looks at one T cell receptor (beta chain) sequence and its context. Antigen specificity is unknown. This entry belongs to a study of long-term antiretroviral therapy in people with HIV. Overall study context: Of all samples, the earliest predate the 2015 immediate-ART recommendation by about a decade. Study results and limitations: Control repertoires displayed wider CDR3 length ranges than the HIV repertoires. Following ART, diversity rose but still fell short of transplant donor controls.

Survey-level resolution applied to immunoSEQ assay v3.0. The method was immunoSEQ multiplex PCR; TCRdb's version includes in-frame clones alone and lacks a portion of them. The sample lists 15,000 to 20,000 clones, 85% to 95% occurring once. Before DNA extraction, 1-10 million cryopreserved PBMC were held in the samples. This CDR3 spans 16 amino acids. This TCR was sampled from a man aged 25-45 years with HIV. J is TRBJ2-5 and V is TRBV1; the D segment call TRBD2 is taken from the table without a DNA check. TRBV1 is a pseudogene segment. Sequences were derived from unsorted PBMCs, sampled 10.4 years after starting antiretroviral therapy. The CDR3 DNA sequence: TGCACCAGCAGCCAATCGAGTGCTAGATCCCAAGAGACCCAGTACTTC. It translates to CTSSQSSARSQETQYF.